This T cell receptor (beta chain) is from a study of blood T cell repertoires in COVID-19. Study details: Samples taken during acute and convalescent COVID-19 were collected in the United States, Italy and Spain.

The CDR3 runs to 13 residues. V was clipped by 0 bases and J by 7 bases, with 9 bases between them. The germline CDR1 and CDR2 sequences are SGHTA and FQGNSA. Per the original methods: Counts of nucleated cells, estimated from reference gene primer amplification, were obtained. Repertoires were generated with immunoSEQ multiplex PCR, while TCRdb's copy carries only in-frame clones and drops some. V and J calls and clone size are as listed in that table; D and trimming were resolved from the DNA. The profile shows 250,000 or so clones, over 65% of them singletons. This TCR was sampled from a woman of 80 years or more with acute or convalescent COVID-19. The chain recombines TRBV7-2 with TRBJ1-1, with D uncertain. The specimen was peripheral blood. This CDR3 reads CASSLAREDEAFF. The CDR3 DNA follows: TGTGCCAGCAGCTTAGCCAGAGAGGATGAAGCTTTCTTT.